The T cell receptor beta chain described here comes from a study of blood T cell repertoires in COVID-19. As for the study in general: Collection of acute and convalescent COVID-19 samples took place in the United States, Italy and Spain.

TCRdb keeps only in-frame clones here, not all; method: immunoSEQ multiplex PCR. The sample shows 310,000 or so clones, around 82% of them seen only once. Trimming shortened V by 4 bases and J by 0 bases, and 12 bases separated the two germline ends. Germline-derived CDR1 and CDR2 are SEHNR and FQNEAQ (reference sequence). This CDR3 has 15 residues. This clone has only one observation. The TCR was taken from a woman in her forties or fifties with acute or convalescent COVID-19. The J gene is TRBJ1-1, the V gene TRBV7-9, with D possibly matching TRBD1 (5 bases). Material: peripheral blood. CDR3 loop: CASSSDSYMNTEAFF. In DNA, the CDR3 is TGTGCCAGCAGCTCCGACAGTTACATGAACACTGAAGCTTTCTTT.